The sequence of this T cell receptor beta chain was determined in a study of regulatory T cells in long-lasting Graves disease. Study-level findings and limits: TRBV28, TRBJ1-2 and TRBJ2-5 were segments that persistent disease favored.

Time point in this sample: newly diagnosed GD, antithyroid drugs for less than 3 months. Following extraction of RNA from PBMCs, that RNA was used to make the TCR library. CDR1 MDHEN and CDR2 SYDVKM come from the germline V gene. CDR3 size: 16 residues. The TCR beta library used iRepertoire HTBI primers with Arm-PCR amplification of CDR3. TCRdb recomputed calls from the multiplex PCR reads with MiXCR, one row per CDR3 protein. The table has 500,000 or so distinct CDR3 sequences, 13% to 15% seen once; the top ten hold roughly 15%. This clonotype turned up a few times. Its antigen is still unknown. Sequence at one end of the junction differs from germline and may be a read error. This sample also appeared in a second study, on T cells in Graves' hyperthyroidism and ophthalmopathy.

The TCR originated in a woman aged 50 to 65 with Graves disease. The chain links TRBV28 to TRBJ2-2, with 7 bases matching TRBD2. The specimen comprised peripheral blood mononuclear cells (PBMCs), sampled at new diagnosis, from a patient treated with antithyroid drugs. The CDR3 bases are TGTGCCAGCAACTCGCGCGGGGCGGCACGCAGCGGGGAGCCGTTTTTT. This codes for CASNSRGAARSGEPFF.